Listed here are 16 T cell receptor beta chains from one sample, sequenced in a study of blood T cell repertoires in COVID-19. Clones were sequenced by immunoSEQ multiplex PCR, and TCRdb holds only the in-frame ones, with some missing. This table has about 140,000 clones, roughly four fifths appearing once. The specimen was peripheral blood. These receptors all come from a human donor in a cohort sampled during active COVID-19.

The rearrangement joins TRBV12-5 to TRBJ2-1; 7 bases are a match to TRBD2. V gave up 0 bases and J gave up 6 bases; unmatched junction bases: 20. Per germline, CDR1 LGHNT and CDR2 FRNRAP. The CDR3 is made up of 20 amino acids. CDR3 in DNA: TGTGCTAGTGGTTTGGTACGATCGAGTTGGGGCGGACTAGTCCTCAATGAGCAGTTCTTC. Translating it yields CASGLVRSSWGGLVLNEQFF.

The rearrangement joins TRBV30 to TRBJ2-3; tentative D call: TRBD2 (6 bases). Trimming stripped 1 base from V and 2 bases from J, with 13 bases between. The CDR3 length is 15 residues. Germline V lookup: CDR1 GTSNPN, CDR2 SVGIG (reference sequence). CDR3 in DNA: TGTGCCTGGAGTGGGTTAGCGGAAACCACAGATACGCAGTATTTT. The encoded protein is CAWSGLAETTDTQYF.

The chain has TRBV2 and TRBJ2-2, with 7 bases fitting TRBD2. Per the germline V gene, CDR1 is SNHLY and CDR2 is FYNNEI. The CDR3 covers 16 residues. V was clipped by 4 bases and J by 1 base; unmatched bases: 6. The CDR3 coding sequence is TGTGCCAGCAGTGTATTAGCGGGCAAGAACACCGGGGAGCTGTTTTTT. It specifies CASSVLAGKNTGELFF.

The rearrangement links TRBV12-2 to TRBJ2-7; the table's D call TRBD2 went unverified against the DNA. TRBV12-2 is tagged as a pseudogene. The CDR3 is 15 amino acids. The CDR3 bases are TGTGCAAGTCGCTTAGATCCCCCTAGCGGGAGAGTTAAGTACTTC. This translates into CASRLDPPSGRVKYF.

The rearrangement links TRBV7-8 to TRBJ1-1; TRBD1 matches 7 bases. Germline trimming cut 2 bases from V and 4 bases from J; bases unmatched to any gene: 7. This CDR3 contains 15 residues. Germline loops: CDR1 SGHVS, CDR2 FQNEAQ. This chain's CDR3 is CASSLNRGGVTEAFF. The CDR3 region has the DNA TGTGCCAGCAGCTTAAACAGGGGTGGGGTCACTGAAGCTTTCTTT.

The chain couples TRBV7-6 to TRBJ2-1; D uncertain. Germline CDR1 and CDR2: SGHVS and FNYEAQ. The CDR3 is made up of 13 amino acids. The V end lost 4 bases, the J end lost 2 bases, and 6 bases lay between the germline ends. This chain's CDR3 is CASSSRAYNEQFF. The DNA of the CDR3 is TGTGCCAGCAGCTCCCGGGCCTACAATGAGCAGTTCTTC.

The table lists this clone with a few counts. The CDR3, as DNA: TGTGCCAGCAGCTTGACAGGGGTTAACACTGAAGCTTTCTTT. Translation gives CASSLTGVNTEAFF. V and J are TRBV7-2 and TRBJ1-1, with 8 bases fitting TRBD1. Germline V gene lookup returns CDR1 SGHTA and CDR2 FQGNSA. The V gene end was trimmed by 3 bases and the J gene end by 2 bases; junction bases not matched to a gene: 2. CDR3 length equals 14 residues.

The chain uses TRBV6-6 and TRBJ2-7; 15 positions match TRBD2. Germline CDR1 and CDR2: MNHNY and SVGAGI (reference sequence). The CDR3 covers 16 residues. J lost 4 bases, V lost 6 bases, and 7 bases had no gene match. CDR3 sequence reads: CASSFLGTSGGYEQYF. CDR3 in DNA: TGTGCCAGCAGCTTCCTGGGGACTAGCGGGGGGTACGAGCAGTACTTC.

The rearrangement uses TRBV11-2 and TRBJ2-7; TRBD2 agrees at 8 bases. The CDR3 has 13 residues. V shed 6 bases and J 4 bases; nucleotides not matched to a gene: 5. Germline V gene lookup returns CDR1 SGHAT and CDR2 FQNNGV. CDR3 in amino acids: CASRRGRRYEQYF. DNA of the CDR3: TGTGCCAGCAGGCGCGGGAGGCGGTACGAGCAGTACTTC.

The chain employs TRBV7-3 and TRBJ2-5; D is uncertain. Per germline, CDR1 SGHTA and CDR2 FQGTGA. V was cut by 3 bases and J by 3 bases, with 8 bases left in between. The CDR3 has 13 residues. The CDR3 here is CASSFAPEETQYF. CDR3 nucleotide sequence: TGTGCCAGCAGCTTCGCCCCGGAAGAGACCCAGTACTTC.

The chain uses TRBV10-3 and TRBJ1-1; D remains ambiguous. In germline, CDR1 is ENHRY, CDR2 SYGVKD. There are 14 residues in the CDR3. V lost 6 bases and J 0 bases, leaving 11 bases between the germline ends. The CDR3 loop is CAIRSSGLNTEAFF. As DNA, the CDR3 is TGTGCCATCAGATCTAGCGGTCTGAACACTGAAGCTTTCTTT.

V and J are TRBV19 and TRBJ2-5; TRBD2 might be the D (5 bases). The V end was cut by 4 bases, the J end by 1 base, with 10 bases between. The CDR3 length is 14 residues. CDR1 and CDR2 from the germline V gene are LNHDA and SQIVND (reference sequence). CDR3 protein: CASSKERSQETQYF. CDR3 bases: TGTGCCAGTAGTAAAGAGCGGAGCCAAGAGACCCAGTACTTC.

The CDR3 DNA follows: TGTGCCACTCTTGGACAGAAAAATGAAAAACTGTTTTTT. Amino acid sequence: CATLGQKNEKLFF. This chain links TRBV15 with TRBJ1-4; tentatively, D is TRBD1 (6 bases). The CDR3 is made up of 13 amino acids. In germline, CDR1 is LNHNV, CDR2 YYDKDF (reference sequence). The ends were cut back, 9 bases at V and 5 bases at J, with 13 bases in the middle.

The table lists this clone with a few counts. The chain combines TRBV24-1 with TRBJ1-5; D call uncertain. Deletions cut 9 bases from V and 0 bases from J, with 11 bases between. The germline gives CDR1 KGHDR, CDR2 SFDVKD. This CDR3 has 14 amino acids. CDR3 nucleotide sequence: TGTGCCACCTCTCAAGGACTTAGCAATCAGCCCCAGCATTTT. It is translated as CATSQGLSNQPQHF.

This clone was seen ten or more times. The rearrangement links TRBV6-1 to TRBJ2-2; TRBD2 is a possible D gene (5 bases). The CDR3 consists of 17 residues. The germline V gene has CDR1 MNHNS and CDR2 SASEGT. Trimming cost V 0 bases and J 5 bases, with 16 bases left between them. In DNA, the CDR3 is TGTGCCAGCAGTGAAGCTATGGGAGACGTATCAACCGGGGAGCTGTTTTTT. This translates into CASSEAMGDVSTGELFF.

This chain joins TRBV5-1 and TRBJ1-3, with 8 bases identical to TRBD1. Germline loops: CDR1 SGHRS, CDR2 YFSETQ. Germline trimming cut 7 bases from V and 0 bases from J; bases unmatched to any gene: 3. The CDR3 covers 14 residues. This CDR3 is CASGQGHSGNTIYF. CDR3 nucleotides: TGCGCCAGCGGACAGGGCCACTCTGGAAACACCATATATTTT.